What follows is one TCR beta chain and its context. Only in-frame clones appear in the TCRdb table, and some are missing; sequencing was by immunoSEQ multiplex PCR. The sample contains 250,000 to 300,000 clones, 80% to 90% of which appear only once. The V and J ends lost 6 bases and 4 bases, in that order; junction bases with no gene match: 4. From germline, CDR1 is WSHSY and CDR2 SAAADI. The CDR3 sequence is 13 residues long. Seattle patient enrollment occurred during active infection, with longitudinal follow-up thereafter. The data stem from a study of blood T cell repertoires in COVID-19. In the study overall: Nucleic acid was either cDNA or gDNA, and it came from T cells, B-cell-depleted T cells, or PBMCs.

The TCR comes from a woman in her 30s with COVID-19, enrolled during active disease. Input material: peripheral blood. The chain has TRBV10-2 and TRBJ2-7; 9 bases match TRBD1. As DNA, the CDR3 is TGCGCCAGCAGCGGGACAGGGTCTTACGAGCAGTACTTC. Amino acids: CASSGTGSYEQYF.